These T cell receptor beta chains were read from a single sample in a study of cytomegalovirus exposure and HLA in healthy donors. Some clones are missing from TCRdb's copy, which holds only in-frame ones; the method was immunoSEQ multiplex PCR. The sample has tens of thousands of clones; roughly 85% are singletons. The sequenced sample consisted of PBMCs. These receptors came from a man aged 18 to 35 in good health and CMV-seropositive. Each CDR3 is given with its conserved first and last residue. D genes are given only for firm matches. Size is omitted from some rows. Given values are once, few, many or a class for expanded clones.

abundance: -; d_gene: TRBD2; j_gene: TRBJ2-1; v_gene: TRBV5-4; CDR3nt: TGTGCCAGCAGACCCCGACTAGCGGAGAACAATGAGCAGTTCTTC; CDR3aa: CASRPRLAENNEQFF
abundance: -; d_gene: TRBD1; j_gene: TRBJ1-2; v_gene: TRBV6-6; CDR3nt: TGTGCCAGCAGGGACAGGGGTTGGAGAGGCTACACCTTC; CDR3aa: CASRDRGWRGYTF
abundance: -; d_gene: -; j_gene: TRBJ2-7; v_gene: TRBV5-1; CDR3nt: TGCGCCAGCAGCTTAAGACGGGACTCCAATGGCCTTAACCACGAGCAGTACTTC; CDR3aa: CASSLRRDSNGLNHEQYF
abundance: -; d_gene: -; j_gene: TRBJ1-5; v_gene: TRBV19; CDR3nt: TGTGCCAGTAGCCGAGGGGGGGGCGCGGGTCAGCCCCAGCATTTT; CDR3aa: CASSRGGGAGQPQHF
abundance: few; d_gene: TRBD1; j_gene: TRBJ1-2; v_gene: TRBV30; CDR3nt: TGTGCCTGGGACAGGGCTGCGGGCTACACCTTC; CDR3aa: CAWDRAAGYTF
abundance: -; d_gene: -; j_gene: TRBJ2-1; v_gene: TRBV29-1; CDR3nt: TGCAGCGTTGAAGATCGAGTATCCTACAATGAGCAGTTCTTC; CDR3aa: CSVEDRVSYNEQFF
abundance: -; d_gene: TRBD1; j_gene: TRBJ2-5; v_gene: TRBV5-4; CDR3nt: TGTGCCAGCAGCCGATCAACAGGGGTAGATGAGACCCAGTACTTC; CDR3aa: CASSRSTGVDETQYF
abundance: -; d_gene: -; j_gene: TRBJ2-7; v_gene: TRBV28; CDR3nt: TGTGCCAGCAGTTCCATAAGCGGCGAGCAGTACTTC; CDR3aa: CASSSISGEQYF
abundance: -; d_gene: -; j_gene: TRBJ2-1; v_gene: TRBV4-1; CDR3nt: TGCGCCAGCAGCCAAGTTCGCAATGAGCAGTTCTTC; CDR3aa: CASSQVRNEQFF
abundance: few; d_gene: TRBD1; j_gene: TRBJ2-1; v_gene: TRBV6-5; CDR3nt: TGTGCCACTAAGCCCGGGACAGCATACAATGAGCAGTTCTTC; CDR3aa: CATKPGTAYNEQFF
abundance: -; d_gene: TRBD1; j_gene: TRBJ2-7; v_gene: TRBV5-1; CDR3nt: TGCGCCAGCAGTTTGGACAGGGACTACGAGCAGTACTTC; CDR3aa: CASSLDRDYEQYF
abundance: -; d_gene: TRBD2; j_gene: TRBJ2-5; v_gene: TRBV11-3; CDR3nt: TGTGCCAGCAGCTTAGGGGCGGGAGCCAGAGAGACCCAGTACTTC; CDR3aa: CASSLGAGARETQYF